This T cell receptor (beta chain) stems from a study of cytomegalovirus exposure and HLA in healthy donors. Notes on the study in general: Rarity characterized most TCR sequences, yet some public TCRs appeared in many donors. In vitro work confirmed that a few CMV-associated chains recognize CMV antigens. The classifier, whose performance was assessed in both the original and validation cohorts, reportedly diagnosed cytomegalovirus status with high specificity and sensitivity. Among TCR beta chains, those listed as cytomegalovirus-associated numbered over 150.

The germline V gene has CDR1 SGDLS and CDR2 YYNGEE. The CDR3 is 15 amino acids. The V segment lost 0 bases and the J segment 2 bases; nucleotides outside the gene matches: 1. Comments on this clone: As yet, its antigen is unknown. Other DNA variants within this sample encode the same CDR3.

Sequencing was performed with immunoSEQ multiplex PCR; in TCRdb, only in-frame clones are kept and a portion is missing. The sample lists approximately 220,000 clones, around nine tenths occurring once. This chain uses TRBV9 with TRBJ2-7; 11 positions agree with TRBD1. Material: PBMCs. The clonotype was recovered from a man in his late teens or twenties in good health and CMV-seronegative. The DNA of the CDR3 is TGTGCCAGCAGCGTAGGGGGACAGGGGGCCTACGAGCAGTACTTC. Its translation: CASSVGGQGAYEQYF.